The clone carrying this T cell receptor (beta chain) was detected a few times. V lost 0 bases and J lost 0, with 12 bases in between. The CDR3 runs 17 residues. Germline V CDR1 and CDR2: GTSNPN, SVGIG (reference sequence). The PCR ran on 60 Vbeta and 13 Jbeta primers. The protocol was immunoSEQ multiplex PCR, while the TCRdb copy is restricted to in-frame clones and leaves out a portion. There are roughly 130,000 clones in the sample; 80% occur only once, and around 3.3% lies in the top ten. The sample is drawn from a study of cytomegalovirus exposure and HLA in healthy donors. The chain employs TRBV30 and TRBJ2-6; D call uncertain. The specimen sequenced was PBMCs. This TCR derives from a male donor in good health and CMV-seronegative. CDR3 residues: CAWSVGQASSGANVLTF. CDR3 coding DNA: TGTGCCTGGAGTGTTGGTCAGGCGAGCTCTGGGGCCAACGTCCTGACTTTC.